These 14 T cell receptor beta chains share one sample of origin, sequenced in a study of blood T cell repertoires in COVID-19. Here immunoSEQ multiplex PCR was the method, and the copy in TCRdb shows in-frame clones only, minus some. The sample lists around 270,000 clones, 85% to 90% seen once, with around 0.88% in the top ten. The sample consisted of peripheral blood. The source of these receptors is a man aged 25-45 years with acute or convalescent COVID-19.

V is TRBV19 and J is TRBJ1-1, with 7 nucleotides matching TRBD1. This CDR3 contains 15 residues. Germline CDR1 reads LNHDA; CDR2 reads SQIVND (reference sequence). Unmatched junction bases numbered 9, after V lost 6 bases and J lost 2 bases. The CDR3 DNA is TGTGCCAGTAGAACGTCTCAGGGGGGTAACACTGAAGCTTTCTTT. Its translation: CASRTSQGGNTEAFF.

V and J are TRBV11-1 and TRBJ2-2; D is unclear. V lost 5 bases, J lost 4 bases, and 11 bases lay in between. CDR1 is SGHAT and CDR2 is FQDESV in the germline V gene (reference sequence). The CDR3 length is 14 residues. This CDR3 is CASSGSTRTGELFF. The CDR3, as DNA: TGTGCCAGCAGCGGCTCCACCCGCACCGGGGAGCTGTTTTTT.

This chain joins TRBV6-5 and TRBJ1-2; D remains ambiguous. This CDR3 has 14 amino acids. V dropped 0 bases and J dropped 3 bases, with 8 bases sitting between them. Germline CDR1 and CDR2: MNHEY and SVGAGI. The CDR3 here is CASSYSSVYYGYTF. CDR3 DNA: TGTGCCAGCAGTTACTCTTCGGTTTACTATGGCTACACCTTC.

This chain links TRBV6-1 with TRBJ1-6, with 7 positions matching TRBD1. Germline V gene data show CDR1 as MNHNS and CDR2 as SASEGT. The CDR3 is 17 residues long. V lost 3 bases and J lost 7; bases outside the gene matches: 12. CDR3 sequence reads: CASSDFPPGQPNSPLHF. CDR3 DNA: TGTGCCAGCAGTGACTTTCCCCCGGGACAGCCAAATTCACCCCTCCACTTT.

The chain combines TRBV18 with TRBJ1-1; D might be TRBD1 (6 bases). The CDR3 totals 13 residues. V was trimmed by 2 bases and J by 11 bases, leaving 15 bases between them. Germline V CDR1 and CDR2: KGHSH, LQKENI. CDR3 residues: CASSPGTWNLAFF. In nucleotides, the CDR3 is TGTGCCAGCTCACCAGGGACATGGAATTTGGCTTTCTTT.

The table lists this clone with a few counts. The V call is TRBV4-2, the J call TRBJ2-7, with TRBD1 identical over 8 bases. This CDR3 spans 15 amino acids. The germline V gene has CDR1 LGHNA and CDR2 YNFKEQ. V lost 3 bases to trimming and J lost 5 bases; unmatched junction nucleotides: 9. The CDR3 reads CASSHWGKQGDEQYF. CDR3 sequence (DNA): TGTGCCAGCAGCCATTGGGGGAAACAGGGGGACGAGCAGTACTTC.

This clone has just one count. The J gene is TRBJ2-7, the V gene TRBV30; 9 bases are a match to TRBD1. The germline V gene has CDR1 GTSNPN and CDR2 SVGIG (reference sequence). V was pared by 4 bases and J by 4 bases, with 8 bases of the junction left unmatched. This CDR3 is built from 14 residues. The CDR3 sequence: CAWTTGQGRYEQYF. Here the CDR3 DNA reads TGTGCCTGGACCACCGGACAGGGGAGGTACGAGCAGTACTTC.

The rearrangement uses TRBV9 and TRBJ1-3; the D is unclear. V shed 3 bases and J shed 0 bases, with 10 bases lying between them. The CDR3 sequence is 15 residues long. The germline CDR1 and CDR2 sequences are SGDLS and YYNGEE. This CDR3 reads CASSESISSGNTIYF. Here the CDR3 DNA reads TGTGCCAGCAGCGAGAGTATTAGCTCTGGAAACACCATATATTTT. Filled out from reference TRBV9 and TRBJ1-3, the complete variable domain reads DSGVTQTPKHLITATGQRVTLRCSPRSGDLSVYWYQQSLDQGLQFLIQYYNGEERAKGNILERFSAQQFPDLHSELNLSSLELGDSALYFCASSESISSGNTIYFGEGSWLTVV.

This chain connects TRBV5-6 to TRBJ1-1; D gene uncertain. The CDR3 is made up of 14 amino acids. Germline lookup yields CDR1 SGHDT and CDR2 YYEEEE. V lost 4 bases to trimming and J lost 4 bases, with 14 bases between them. In DNA form, the CDR3 reads TGTGCCAGCAGCCGCGGACGGCGGGGCACTGAAGCTTTCTTT. Translating it yields CASSRGRRGTEAFF. The entire variable domain, with the rest obtained from reference TRBV5-6 and TRBJ1-1, is as follows: DAGVTQSPTHLIKTRGQQVTLRCSPKSGHDTVSWYQQALGQGPQFIFQYYEEEERQRGNFPDRFSGHQFPNYSSELNVNALLLGDSALYLCASSRGRRGTEAFFGQGTRLTVV.

The chain links TRBV5-1 to TRBJ2-5, with 9 bases lining up with TRBD1. After removal of 7 bases from V and 4 bases from J, the junction contained 8 bases not matched to a gene. Germline V gene sequence: CDR1 SGHRS, CDR2 YFSETQ. This CDR3 contains 14 residues. The CDR3 coding sequence is TGCGCCAGCTACAGGGACAGGGTGTCAGAGACCCAGTACTTC. Residues: CASYRDRVSETQYF.

This clone was seen once. The J gene is TRBJ2-2, the V gene TRBV27; D perhaps matches TRBD2 (6 bases). V was cut by 6 bases and J by 0 bases, with 23 bases left in between. This CDR3 is 19 amino acids long. Germline values: CDR1 MNHEY, CDR2 SMNVEV (reference sequence). CDR3 coding DNA: TGTGCCAGCAGCCGAACCTTGAGAGTGGGGGGAGCGAACACCGGGGAGCTGTTTTTT. Protein: CASSRTLRVGGANTGELFF.

Of note for this clone: Mismatch with germline at one junction end may stem from a read error. This rearrangement joins TRBV6-5 to TRBJ1-2; no clear D gene. Germline V gene lookup returns CDR1 MNHEY and CDR2 SVGAGI. The CDR3 loop spans 11 amino acids. This CDR3 reads CASSYMRDEVF. The CDR3 coding sequence is TGTGCCAGCAGTTACATGAGGGATGAGGTATTC.

The chain combines TRBV15 with TRBJ2-7, with D perhaps matching TRBD2 (5 bases). The CDR3 has 13 residues. V was trimmed by 0 bases and J by 4 bases, leaving 7 bases between them. The germline gives CDR1 LNHNV, CDR2 YYDKDF (reference sequence). The DNA for the CDR3 is TGTGCCACCAGCAGAGATACGGGGTACGAGCAGTACTTC. Translating it yields CATSRDTGYEQYF.

J is TRBJ1-6 and V is TRBV3-1 (or the pseudogene TRBV3-2), with 7 bases that match TRBD1. The CDR3 totals 13 residues. Unmatched junction bases numbered 3, after V lost 3 bases and J lost 10 bases. Germline-derived CDR1 and CDR2 are LGHDT and YNNKEL (reference sequence). CDR3: CASSQRGQSPLHF. The CDR3 nucleotides read TGTGCCAGCAGCCAGAGGGGACAGTCACCCCTCCACTTT.